This TCR beta chain was documented in a study of blood T cell repertoires in COVID-19. Study-level background: COVID-19 samples, acute and convalescent, were from the United States, Italy and Spain. The analysed material was cDNA or gDNA that came from T cells, B-cell-depleted T cells, or PBMCs.

In the original analysis: Nucleated cell counts were estimated from reference gene primer amplification. Profiled with immunoSEQ multiplex PCR; TCRdb holds only in-frame clones, not every one. V, J and clone size reflect that table, while D and trimming were determined from the DNA. The data show roughly 220,000 clones, with around 84% seen just once and 4.3% held by the top ten. Participants reported their clinical history, and cohort assignment relied on those reports. CDR3 length: 17 residues. The germline gives CDR1 MGHRA, CDR2 YSYEKL. V was cut by 0 bases and J by 2 bases, with 17 bases left in between.

The chain carries TRBV4-1 and TRBJ2-7; TRBD2 might be the D (6 bases). Sequenced material: PBMCs or T cells enriched from blood (not recorded which). This TCR came from a young man with acute COVID-19. DNA for the CDR3: TGCGCCAGCAGCCAAGATAGGCGTGGAGGGATGACCTACGAGCAGTACTTC. This encodes CASSQDRRGGMTYEQYF.